This TCR beta chain was found in a study of T cell repertoires in cytomegalovirus infection. Across the study: Peptides in the study included HLA-C-restricted and HLA-B-restricted CMV epitopes. Indications came from public TCR beta signatures; they pointed to CMV infection and to a matching HLA type. Findings of the study overall: Summed frequency of shared TCR beta families picked out CMV carriers who also had the relevant HLA.

MiXCR was run by TCRdb on the reads, yielding one entry per CDR3 protein. Of hundreds of thousands of distinct CDR3 sequences listed, 30% to 40% are singletons. CDR1 is SGHTA, CDR2 FQGNSA, per germline. This CDR3 spans 13 amino acids. On this clonotype: Its antigen is undetermined. Relative to the germline gene, one junction end is altered; a read error may explain this.

The receptor comes from a human donor in good health (CMV status not recorded). Some clones in this sample may be carry-over from other donors' samples. Material: cultured PBMCs, obtained from culture after CMV antigen stimulation. This chain uses TRBV7-2 with TRBJ2-5; perhaps TRBD2 as D (6 bases). The CDR3: CASSLGAGSTVDF. CDR3 DNA sequence: TGTGCCAGCAGCTTAGGGGCGGGGTCGACAGTCGACTTC.